These 18 T cell receptor beta chains came from one sample sequenced in a study of beta chain features in type 1 diabetes. Isolated RNA was reverse transcribed in full, so expressed TCRB transcripts were sequenced. Measured with immunoSEQ multiplex PCR; TCRdb has only the in-frame clones, and not every one. This repertoire shows around 300,000 clones, roughly 8% found once; its top ten account for more than 0.8%. The sample was central memory CD4+ T cells from blood. The receptor set was obtained from a woman in her late teens or twenties in good health.

The chain has TRBV11-3 and TRBJ2-3, with D hard to call. Trimming took off 2 bases at V and 1 base at J, with 7 bases between the two ends. This CDR3 spans 14 amino acids. Germline CDR1 SGHNT, CDR2 YENEEA. CDR3: CASSLSRGTDTQYF. CDR3 bases: TGTGCCAGCAGCTTATCCCGCGGCACAGATACGCAGTATTTT.

This clone has only a few counts. This chain connects TRBV25-1 to TRBJ1-2, with D maybe TRBD1 (6 bases). Germline CDR1 MGHDK, CDR2 SYGVNS. V dropped 3 bases and J dropped 6 bases, with 8 bases sitting between them. The CDR3 loop spans 12 amino acids. The CDR3 region is CASSEGADGYTF. CDR3 nucleotide sequence: TGTGCCAGCAGTGAGGGGGCTGATGGCTACACCTTC.

The chain employs TRBV6-5 and TRBJ1-4; D is undetermined. Germline-derived CDR1 and CDR2 are MNHEY and SVGAGI. The V and J ends lost 5 bases and 2 bases respectively, with 6 bases between them. CDR3 size: 13 residues. The CDR3 is CASSPGTNEKLFF. CDR3 in DNA: TGTGCCAGCAGTCCGGGGACTAATGAAAAACTGTTTTTT.

This clone turned up a few times. J is TRBJ2-7 and V is TRBV7-9; the D call may be TRBD1 or TRBD2 (7 bases each). Per germline, CDR1 SEHNR and CDR2 FQNEAQ (reference sequence). Trimming cost V 4 bases and J 3 bases, with 16 bases left between them. The CDR3 is 15 residues long. The CDR3 spells CASSSAGDRYYEQYF. DNA of the CDR3: TGTGCCAGCAGCTCGGCGGGGGACAGATACTACGAGCAGTACTTC.

In its sample, this clone was seen many times. The V and J genes are TRBV28 and TRBJ1-3; D gene ambiguous. Trimming cost V 6 bases and J 2 bases, with 5 bases left between them. Germline CDR1 is MDHEN and CDR2 is SYDVKM. This CDR3 contains 12 residues. CDR3 bases: TGTGCCAGCAGGCCGACTGGAAACACCATATATTTT. It encodes CASRPTGNTIYF.

The chain combines TRBV13 with TRBJ1-1; a possible D gene is TRBD1 (6 bases). This CDR3 is built from 13 residues. Trimming left V 4 bases short and J 3 bases short, with 9 bases between. The germline CDR1 and CDR2 sequences are PRHDT and FYEKMQ (reference sequence). CDR3 region: CASSSRQDTEAFF. CDR3 coding DNA: TGTGCCAGCAGCTCCCGACAGGACACTGAAGCTTTCTTT.

The chain couples TRBV14 to TRBJ1-5; D call uncertain. Trimming took off 0 bases at V and 5 bases at J, with 5 bases between the two ends. The length of the CDR3 is 13 residues. Germline CDR1 reads SGHDN; CDR2 reads FVKESK. CDR3 sequence reads: CASSQDTHQPQHF. In nucleotides, the CDR3 is TGTGCCAGCAGCCAAGACACCCATCAGCCCCAGCATTTT. The complete variable domain, with remaining parts taken from reference TRBV14 and TRBJ1-5, reads EAGVTQFPSHSVIEKGQTVTLRCDPISGHDNLYWYRRVMGKEIKFLLHFVKESKQDESGMPNNRFLAERTGGTYSTLKVQPAELEDSGVYFCASSQDTHQPQHFGDGTRLSIL.

This clone occurred many times. V and J are TRBV28 and TRBJ2-3, with TRBD1 matching over 10 bases. This CDR3 is 14 amino acids long. Losses at the gene ends were 5 bases for V and 5 bases for J; bases not matched to a gene: 4. Germline CDR1 reads MDHEN; CDR2 reads SYDVKM. CDR3 sequence reads: CASSRDRGLDTQYF. The CDR3 bases are TGTGCCAGCAGTCGGGACAGGGGCTTAGATACGCAGTATTTT.

This chain uses TRBV18 with TRBJ2-5, with 8 bases aligning to TRBD1. The CDR3 runs 15 residues. Germline V lookup: CDR1 KGHSH, CDR2 LQKENI. V lost 4 bases, J lost 1 base, and 5 bases stayed unmatched. CDR3 coding DNA: TGTGCCAGCTCACGCAGCAGGGGGCTCCAAGAGACCCAGTACTTC. This translates into CASSRSRGLQETQYF.

The chain carries TRBV9 and TRBJ2-3; TRBD2 matches at 10 bases. Germline values: CDR1 SGDLS, CDR2 YYNGEE. This CDR3 comprises 16 residues. The trim removed 3 bases at V and 3 bases at J, leaving 7 bases unmatched. The CDR3 is CASSALAGGGTDTQYF. CDR3 sequence (DNA): TGTGCCAGCAGCGCGTTAGCGGGGGGAGGAACAGATACGCAGTATTTT.

This clone turned up a few times. The chain combines TRBV2 with TRBJ2-1, with TRBD2 as a possible D gene (6 bases). Germline CDR1 is SNHLY and CDR2 is FYNNEI. Trimming left V 5 bases short and J 8 bases short, with 13 bases between. CDR3 length equals 13 residues. In nucleotides, the CDR3 is TGTGCCAGCAGTCGGGACTCTACGGATGAGCAGTTCTTC. This encodes CASSRDSTDEQFF.

This clone was seen a handful of times. The V call is TRBV7-9, the J call TRBJ2-6; 7 bases fit TRBD1. CDR1 and CDR2 (germline): SEHNR, FQNEAQ (reference sequence). Losses at the gene ends were 5 bases for V and 0 bases for J; bases not matched to a gene: 10. The CDR3 length is 18 residues. CDR3 coding DNA: TGTGCCAGCAGCCCTCAGACAGGGTTAGGCTCTGGGGCCAACGTCCTGACTTTC. Translating it yields CASSPQTGLGSGANVLTF.

The J gene is TRBJ2-2, the V gene TRBV28, with 10 bases matching TRBD2. This CDR3 is built from 15 residues. Looked up from germline, CDR1 is MDHEN and CDR2 is SYDVKM. The junction had 6 bases not matched to a gene; V was cut back by 5 bases and J by 6 bases. The CDR3 sequence: CASSTGTSASGELFF. CDR3 nucleotide sequence: TGTGCCAGCAGTACCGGGACTAGCGCATCCGGGGAGCTGTTTTTT.

In this sample, this clone turned up a few times. V gene TRBV15 combines with J gene TRBJ2-5; TRBD2 matches at 9 bases. Germline V gives CDR1 LNHNV, CDR2 YYDKDF (reference sequence). The CDR3 covers 15 residues. The junction had 3 bases not matched to a gene; V was cut back by 0 bases and J by 4 bases. The CDR3 is CATSREKLAGETQYF. CDR3 nucleotides: TGTGCCACCAGCAGAGAGAAACTAGCGGGAGAGACCCAGTACTTC.

This clone was observed a few times. The chain couples TRBV4-2 to TRBJ1-2; D is uncertain. Germline lookup yields CDR1 LGHNA and CDR2 YNFKEQ. The CDR3 is 13 amino acids. V lost 3 bases and J lost 0, with 5 bases in between. CDR3: CASSHETNYGYTF. The CDR3 DNA sequence: TGTGCCAGCAGCCATGAAACTAACTATGGCTACACCTTC.

The chain recombines TRBV7-3 with TRBJ1-1, with D hard to call. Trimming cost V 2 bases and J 1 base, with 5 bases left between them. This CDR3 has 13 amino acids. CDR1 and CDR2 (germline): SGHTA, FQGTGA. The CDR3 spells CASSLEENTEAFF. CDR3 DNA sequence: TGTGCCAGCAGCTTAGAAGAGAACACTGAAGCTTTCTTT. Drawing the rest from reference TRBV7-3 and TRBJ1-1, the complete variable domain is GAGVSQTPSNKVTEKGKYVELRCDPISGHTALYWYRQSLGQGPEFLIYFQGTGAADDSGLPNDRFFAVRPEGSVSTLKIQRTERGDSAVYLCASSLEENTEAFFGQGTRLTVV.

The CDR3 spells CASSQQTGTLTYEQYF. The CDR3 DNA is TGCGCCAGCAGCCAACAGACCGGGACTTTGACCTACGAGCAGTACTTC. V usage is TRBV4-1 and J usage is TRBJ2-7; D may be TRBD2 (6 bases). The CDR3 extends over 16 amino acids. Trimming pared 2 bases from V and 2 bases from J, leaving 16 bases between. Germline V gene lookup returns CDR1 MGHRA and CDR2 YSYEKL.

This chain links TRBV7-3 with TRBJ2-7, with 10 bases identical to TRBD2. The CDR3 is 17 amino acids. The germline V gene encodes CDR1 SGHTA and CDR2 FQGTGA. V dropped 4 bases and J dropped 6; count of bases not matched to a gene: 15. The CDR3 protein is CASSSTLASGSSGEQYF. Here the CDR3 DNA reads TGTGCCAGCAGCTCCACCCTGGCTAGCGGGAGCTCGGGCGAGCAGTACTTC.